A selection of T cell receptor beta chains follows, all from one sample in a study of blood T cell repertoires in COVID-19. Sequenced by immunoSEQ multiplex PCR; TCRdb stores in-frame clones only, minus some. In the table there are fewer than 100,000 clones, roughly 85% of which are singletons. Sequenced material: peripheral blood. Receptor source: a man over 45 with COVID-19, enrolled during active disease. Both conserved end residues are part of each CDR3. D genes are given only for firm matches.

v_gene	d_gene	j_gene	CDR3nt	CDR3aa
TRBV20-1	-	TRBJ1-6	TGCAGTGCTAGTAACAGAATCAACTCACCCCTCCACTTT	CSASNRINSPLHF
TRBV5-4	TRBD2	TRBJ2-7	TGTGCCAGCAGATCGGGGAGGGCATCCTACGAGCAGTACTTC	CASRSGRASYEQYF
TRBV7-9	-	TRBJ2-5	TGTGCCAGCAGCCTAGACATCGGACATAACTCAGAGACCCAGTACTTC	CASSLDIGHNSETQYF
TRBV7-2	TRBD1	TRBJ2-1	TGTGCCAGCAGCTCCGGGACAGGGTCCTACAATGAGCAGTTCTTC	CASSSGTGSYNEQFF
TRBV7-2	-	TRBJ2-1	TGTGCCAGCAGCTTAGTGGGGACTGCTTACAATGAGCAGTTCTTC	CASSLVGTAYNEQFF
TRBV6-5	-	TRBJ1-5	TGTGCCACCGCGGGGACTGATAGCAATCAGCCCCAGCATTTT	CATAGTDSNQPQHF
TRBV6-1	-	TRBJ1-6	TGTGCCAGCAGTGCCGCCGCGGGGTCCTATAATTCACCCCTCCACTTT	CASSAAAGSYNSPLHF
TRBV28	TRBD1	TRBJ2-1	TGTGCCAGCAGTTCCGGACAGGGGGACTACAATGAGCAGTTCTTC	CASSSGQGDYNEQFF
TRBV19	-	TRBJ1-1	TGTGCCAGTAGTGAGGGCGGCAGGCCCACTGAAGCTTTCTTT	CASSEGGRPTEAFF
TRBV28	TRBD2	TRBJ2-1	TGTGCCAGCAGACCCGGGGGAGCGGGAAAAATCAATGAGCAGTTCTTC	CASRPGGAGKINEQFF
TRBV28	TRBD1	TRBJ1-5	TGTGCCAGCAGGTCGACAGGGGACAATCAGCCCCAGCATTTT	CASRSTGDNQPQHF
TRBV14	-	TRBJ2-5	TGTGCCAGCAGCCACCGGGAGACCCAGTACTTC	CASSHRETQYF
TRBV27	TRBD1	TRBJ1-3	TGTGCCAGCAGTTTATTGGGACAGGGCTTCGGAAACACCATATATTTT	CASSLLGQGFGNTIYF
TRBV27	TRBD2	TRBJ2-1	TGTGCCAGCAGTTACAGGACTAGCGGGAGTGTTAATGAGCAGTTCTTC	CASSYRTSGSVNEQFF